These 13 T cell receptor beta chains were all obtained from the same sample, sequenced in a study of early T cells in non-severe SARS-CoV-2 infection. MiXCR, run by TCRdb on the 5' RACE reads, gives a single entry per CDR3 protein. This table holds around 52,000 distinct CDR3 sequences, around a tenth found once. The sequencing input was whole blood. All receptors derive from an adult who was a healthcare worker with PCR-confirmed SARS-CoV-2 infection or an uninfected control (not recorded which).

The chain has TRBV2 and TRBJ1-4, with TRBD1 matching over 7 bases. The CDR3 has 14 residues. Germline V gene sequence: CDR1 SNHLY, CDR2 FYNNEI. Trimming at V came to 11 bases and at J to 3 bases, leaving 9 bases not matched to a gene. The CDR3 DNA sequence: TGTGCCGCCATGGCTGACAGGGCTAATGAAAAACTGTTTTTT. This encodes CAAMADRANEKLFF.

This chain uses TRBV7-9 with TRBJ1-3; D remains unclear. The length of the CDR3 is 14 residues. Germline V lookup: CDR1 SEHNR, CDR2 FQNEAQ (reference sequence). V lost 5 bases and J 0 bases, leaving 8 bases between the germline ends. The CDR3, as DNA: TGTGCCAGCAGCGGACTGATCTCTGGAAACACCATATATTTT. It codes for CASSGLISGNTIYF.

This clonotype was recorded many times. The V and J genes are TRBV5-1 and TRBJ1-5; TRBD1 agrees at 9 bases. The CDR3 covers 16 residues. Germline CDR1 is SGHRS and CDR2 is YFSETQ. The V segment lost 4 bases and the J segment 3 bases; nucleotides outside the gene matches: 8. The CDR3 sequence is CASSAGTGSNNQPQHF. CDR3 nucleotide sequence: TGCGCCAGCAGCGCAGGGACAGGGAGCAACAATCAGCCCCAGCATTTT.

This clonotype was found many times. The chain couples TRBV7-2 to TRBJ2-3; D possibly corresponds to TRBD1 (6 bases). Germline values: CDR1 SGHTA, CDR2 FQGNSA. The CDR3 loop spans 15 amino acids. With 1 base removed from V and 1 base from J, the gap between germline ends came to 9 bases. This chain's CDR3 is CASSLVAGGTDTQYF. CDR3 coding DNA: TGTGCCAGCAGCTTAGTGGCAGGGGGCACAGATACGCAGTATTTT.

This clonotype was counted only a few times. This chain links TRBV10-3 with TRBJ1-1, with 9 positions matching TRBD1. J lost 4 bases, V lost 9 bases, and 6 bases had no gene match. The CDR3 is 13 residues long. Germline-derived CDR1 and CDR2 are ENHRY and SYGVKD. This CDR3 reads CAIAGQGSTEAFF. DNA of the CDR3: TGTGCCATAGCCGGACAGGGGAGCACTGAAGCTTTCTTT.

There are a few counts of this clonotype. The V gene is TRBV10-3, the J gene TRBJ2-1, with no clear D. Germline CDR1 is ENHRY and CDR2 is SYGVKD. This CDR3 contains 13 residues. V dropped 5 bases and J dropped 5 bases, with 10 bases sitting between them. CDR3 in amino acids: CAISQLSHNEQFF. CDR3 nucleotides: TGTGCCATCAGTCAGTTAAGCCACAATGAGCAGTTCTTC.

There are many counts of this clonotype. The rearrangement links TRBV7-8 to TRBJ2-1; 8 bases match TRBD2. Germline values: CDR1 SGHVS, CDR2 FQNEAQ. This CDR3 spans 13 amino acids. The trim removed 6 bases at V and 9 bases at J, leaving 7 bases unmatched. The CDR3 region is CASRTSGGGEQFF. The DNA of the CDR3 is TGTGCCAGCAGAACTAGCGGTGGTGGTGAGCAGTTCTTC.

The chain combines TRBV28 with TRBJ2-3, with TRBD2 identical over 7 bases. The ends lost 6 bases at V and 2 bases at J; junction bases unmatched: 26. CDR3 length: 21 amino acids. Germline CDR1 is MDHEN and CDR2 is SYDVKM. This CDR3 reads CASSSSGGPGVRLADTDTQYF. The CDR3 nucleotides are TGTGCCAGCAGCTCATCGGGAGGCCCTGGAGTCAGGCTAGCGGACACAGATACGCAGTATTTT.

The chain employs TRBV2 and TRBJ1-6, with D maybe TRBD1 (6 bases). The CDR3 totals 15 residues. Germline-derived CDR1 and CDR2 are SNHLY and FYNNEI. V gave up 7 bases and J gave up 4 bases, with 14 bases separating them. CDR3 protein: CASNTLGGYNSPLHF. The DNA for the CDR3 is TGTGCCAGCAACACCTTAGGGGGATATAATTCACCCCTCCACTTT.

This clonotype was seen only a few times. The chain links TRBV6-1 to TRBJ2-1, with 15 bases that match TRBD2. CDR3 length: 20 amino acids. The V and J ends lost 1 base and 4 bases, in that order; junction bases with no gene match: 11. Germline V CDR1 and CDR2: MNHNS, SASEGT. The CDR3 reads CASSEGHGLAGGLLYNEQFF. The CDR3 region has the DNA TGTGCCAGCAGTGAAGGCCACGGACTAGCGGGAGGGCTTCTGTACAATGAGCAGTTCTTC.

This clonotype occurred a few times. This sequence joins TRBV6-5 and TRBJ1-1; a weak D match, TRBD1 (6 bases). This CDR3 has 13 amino acids. Germline V CDR1 and CDR2: MNHEY, SVGAGI. With 4 bases removed from V and 7 bases from J, the gap between germline ends came to 13 bases. The CDR3 nucleotides are TGTGCCAGCAGTTTCATCTCGGACAGTGAAGCTTTCTTT. It encodes CASSFISDSEAFF.

The CDR3 spells CASSQGTGQNEQYF. The CDR3 DNA is TGCGCCAGCAGCCAGGGGACAGGGCAGAACGAGCAGTACTTC. This chain connects TRBV4-1 to TRBJ2-7; TRBD1 matches 9 bases. This CDR3 has 14 amino acids. Germline assignment: CDR1 MGHRA and CDR2 YSYEKL. The V and J ends lost 3 bases and 5 bases, in that order; junction bases with no gene match: 5.

This clonotype was counted a few times. V and J are TRBV7-8 and TRBJ2-3, with 8 nucleotides matching TRBD2. The CDR3 runs 14 residues. Losses at the gene ends were 1 base for V and 4 bases for J; bases not matched to a gene: 1. Germline V gives CDR1 SGHVS, CDR2 FQNEAQ. CDR3 bases: TGTGCCAGCAGCTTAGACGGGGGGGCAGATACGCAGTATTTT. Encoded protein: CASSLDGGADTQYF.